A single T cell receptor (beta chain) is shown here with its context. The data are from a study of blood T cell repertoires in COVID-19. In the study overall: COVID-19 samples from acute and convalescent phases originated in the United States, Italy and Spain.

With 5 bases clipped from V and 1 base from J, the junction kept 11 bases outside the gene matches. The CDR3 totals 18 residues. The germline V gene has CDR1 SEHNR and CDR2 FQNEAQ (reference sequence). TCRdb's copy holds only in-frame clones and misses some; the assay was immunoSEQ multiplex PCR. This table has about 240,000 clones, 83% appearing once. This clonotype originated in a woman in her 40s who had been exposed to COVID-19. Sequenced: PBMCs or T cells enriched from blood (not recorded which). J is TRBJ2-3 and V is TRBV7-9; 11 bases agree with TRBD2. In nucleotides, the CDR3 is TGTGCCAGCAGCCACCCCCGGCCGACTAGCGGGGGCACAGATACGCAGTATTTT. This codes for CASSHPRPTSGGTDTQYF.